Sequencing of this TCR beta chain was carried out in a study of control samples from healthy donors and cancer patients. The CDR3 consists of 12 residues. With 1 base removed from V and 7 bases from J, the gap between germline ends came to 5 bases. The germline CDR1 and CDR2 sequences are LGHDT and YNNKEL (reference sequence). Clones were sequenced by immunoSEQ multiplex PCR, and TCRdb holds only the in-frame ones, with some missing. This sample yields about 110,000 clones, of which 90% are seen a single time; approximately 4% belongs to the top ten. This sequence joins TRBV3-1 (or the pseudogene TRBV3-2) and TRBJ1-5; D gene ambiguous. The specimen was blood. This clonotype originated in a human donor in good health. The donor label of this sample is uncertain. For the CDR3, the DNA is TGTGCCAGCAGCCAAGGCGAGCAGCCCCAGCATTTT. Protein: CASSQGEQPQHF.